This T cell receptor beta chain was retrieved from a study of blood T cell repertoires in COVID-19 (dated by TCRdb to 2019 to 2021). Describing the broader study: Samples from collaborators originated in the United States, Italy and Spain and spanned both the acute and convalescent phases of COVID-19. The material from the prospective study consisted of cDNA or gDNA derived from T cells, B-cell-depleted T cells, or PBMCs. Subjects who had been exposed to COVID-19, were actively infected with it, or had recovered from it provided the deeply sampled blood TCRbeta repertoires that made up the dataset. The repertoires were released in a freely available public database intended as a resource for research on the immune response to SARS-CoV-2. The samples were drawn from two sources: the first 160 participants of the ongoing ImmuneRACE study, and 950 to 1,500 subjects contributed by 6 global collaborators. Sample metadata almost always included a de-identified subject ID, COVID-19 status, age in years and sex. Where available, HLA class I and class II types were taken from metadata supplied by the sample provider and were not determined by assay-based typing.

V and J lose 2 bases and 7 bases, and a span of 12 bases separates them. The germline V gene (reference sequence) yields SEHNR for CDR1 and FQNEAQ for CDR2. Including cysteine and phenylalanine, the CDR3 has 15 amino acids. Only the CDR3 region is kept as DNA, spanning 45 bases read in frame from base 1. As regards this clone: There is no known antigen for this receptor. No clone much larger than this one lies a single base away; base qualities are absent.

The study at large found these results: How much clinical and demographic metadata was included differed by source and by participant, and the metadata was provided uncurated.

Each collaborating institution followed its own protocols to collect whole blood in K2EDTA tubes. For TCRbeta analysis, collaborators shipped samples in one of three forms: frozen whole blood, isolated PBMCs, or DNA extracted from either of those sample types. The immunoSEQ Assay, a bias-controlled multiplex PCR, was used to amplify TCRbeta CDR3 regions from genomic DNA. In the original analysis: Nucleated cell counts per sample were estimated from amplification of reference gene primers within the assay. Sequence reads were collapsed and filtered to measure the absolute abundance of every unique TCRbeta CDR3 rearrangement. For each sample, productive Simpson clonality was calculated as the square root of Simpson's diversity index across productive rearrangements. TCRdb obtained this table from immuneACCESS and retained in-frame rearrangements with V and J assigned. These tables miss some clones; where compared with another copy, unresolved V genes account for less than half of the shortfall, and the remainder is unexplained. That table supplies the V and J calls and clone size; D and trimming were determined from the DNA. For this sample there are roughly 190,000 clones; more than 70% appear just once. The top ten clones comprise approximately 4.4% of the sample.

This receptor chain uses TRBV7-9 and TRBJ1-6; a tentative D call is TRBD1 (5 bases match). Sequencing was done on a sample of peripheral blood. This sequence was found in a human donor in a cohort sampled during active COVID-19. The encoded CDR3 is CASSLSGGSNSPLHF. The DNA reads as follows: TGTGCCAGCAGCTTATCGGGGGGGTCCAATTCACCCCTCCACTTT. Here the CDR3 is joined to the reference TRBV7-9 and TRBJ1-6 genes, and the full variable domain is: DTGVSQNPRHKITKRGQNVTFRCDPISEHNRLYWYRQTLGQGPEFLTYFQNEAQLEKSRLLSDRFSAERPKGSFSTLEIQRTEQGDSAMYLCASSLSGGSNSPLHFGNGTRLTVT.